Given below is one TCR beta chain in context. Its antigen is unknown. This may be a read error: a much more frequent sequence differs by one nucleotide. The CDR3 sequence is 18 residues long. V shed 3 bases and J 4 bases; nucleotides not matched to a gene: 6. The V gene's germline CDR1 is KGHDR and CDR2 SFDVKD. The entry originates in a study of molecular identifiers for immune sequencing clone quantification. Notes on the study in general: Jurkat TCR RNA spiked in from one cell reportedly remained identifiable amid about a million naive cells.

Previously reported methods and listed TCR primers produced the bulk TCR libraries. Using its own MiXCR run on the PCR reads, TCRdb lists one record per CDR3 protein. The sample yields some 580,000 distinct CDR3 sequences, 25% seen once. The chain has TRBV24-1 and TRBJ2-2, with 14 nucleotides matching TRBD2. The sequenced material came from naive CD8+ T cells from blood, with Jurkat cell RNA spiked in. The subset: FACS-sorted CD8+CD4-CCR7+CD45RA+ naive T cells. The clonotype originates from a human donor in good health. Some libraries in this study had Jurkat cell RNA spiked in. CDR3 amino acids: CATSDRRLAGGRTGELFF. CDR3 DNA sequence: TGTGCCACCAGTGATAGGAGACTAGCGGGAGGGCGCACCGGGGAGCTGTTTTTT.